A single sample is the source of the 20 T cell receptor beta chains below, sequenced in a study of T cell responses to AZD1222 COVID-19 vaccine. Repertoires were generated with immunoSEQ multiplex PCR, while TCRdb's copy carries only in-frame clones and drops some. The top ten clones hold about 4% of a sample with some 170,000 clones, about 91% of them seen once. The specimen comprised peripheral blood, sampled on day 0 of MenACWY control vaccination. The receptors stem from an adult in good health.

The J gene is TRBJ2-7, the V gene TRBV7-2; 10 bases align to TRBD1. V shed 0 bases, J shed 2 bases, and the junction held 1 base outside the gene matches. Germline-derived CDR1 and CDR2 are SGHTA and FQGNSA. The CDR3 length is 15 residues. This chain's CDR3 is CASSLAGTGAYEQYF. CDR3 coding DNA: TGTGCCAGCAGCTTAGCTGGGACAGGGGCCTACGAGCAGTACTTC.

The V gene is TRBV19, the J gene TRBJ2-7; D remains ambiguous. The V gene lost 4 bases and the J gene lost 6 bases, with 16 bases spanning the gap. The CDR3 is 14 amino acids. CDR1 LNHDA and CDR2 SQIVND come from the germline V gene (reference sequence). DNA for the CDR3: TGTGCCAGTAGTACGGCCGTGTGGGGTTCCGAGCAGTACTTC. It translates to CASSTAVWGSEQYF. The entire variable domain, with the rest obtained from reference TRBV19 and TRBJ2-7, is as follows: DGGITQSPKYLFRKEGQNVTLSCEQNLNHDAMYWYRQDPGQGLRLIYYSQIVNDFQKGDIAEGYSVSREKKESFPLTVTSAQKNPTAFYLCASSTAVWGSEQYFGPGTRLTVT.

CDR3 loop: CASRLFGDTQYF. The CDR3 region has the DNA TGTGCCAGCAGGCTCTTTGGAGATACGCAGTATTTT. The V and J genes are TRBV12-3 or TRBV12-4 and TRBJ2-3; D gene ambiguous. V shed 6 bases and J shed 5 bases, with 9 bases lying between them. CDR3 length equals 12 residues.

The chain carries TRBV28 and TRBJ2-3; D perhaps matches TRBD2 (5 bases). The CDR3 spans 16 residues. The V end was cut by 10 bases, the J end by 1 base, with 21 bases between. In germline, CDR1 is MDHEN, CDR2 SYDVKM. This CDR3 reads CATLAEEGFRTDTQYF. The CDR3 DNA sequence: TGTGCCACTCTAGCCGAGGAAGGGTTCCGCACAGATACGCAGTATTTT.

The chain carries TRBV19 and TRBJ1-1; D is possibly TRBD1 (6 bases). Between the trimmed V and J ends, which lost 5 bases and 5 bases, there was a span of 24 bases. The CDR3 sequence is 17 residues long. Germline lookup yields CDR1 LNHDA and CDR2 SQIVND (reference sequence). The CDR3 nucleotides are TGTGCCAGTAGTCCGGACAGCCCCGTCCGGCTTGGAACTGAAGCTTTCTTT. Protein product: CASSPDSPVRLGTEAFF.

The chain carries TRBV11-2 and TRBJ2-7, with 7 bases lining up with TRBD2. The CDR3 loop spans 14 amino acids. Trimming cost V 9 bases and J 4 bases; bases outside gene matches: 12. The germline V gene encodes CDR1 SGHAT and CDR2 FQNNGV. In DNA form, the CDR3 reads TGTGCCAGTATGCAGGGTAGGGACTATTACGAGCAGTACTTC. This gives the protein CASMQGRDYYEQYF.

The chain combines TRBV19 with TRBJ1-6; 9 positions agree with TRBD1. The CDR3 is 14 amino acids. In germline, CDR1 is LNHDA, CDR2 SQIVND (reference sequence). The ends lost 6 bases at V and 7 bases at J; junction bases unmatched: 4. The CDR3 nucleotides read TGTGCCAGTAGCGTCACAGGGGGCAATTCACCCCTCCACTTT. This gives the protein CASSVTGGNSPLHF.

The chain couples TRBV5-1 to TRBJ2-5; TRBD2 matches at 13 bases. The germline V gene has CDR1 SGHRS and CDR2 YFSETQ. This CDR3 region has 18 residues. The V segment lost 3 bases and the J segment 1 base; nucleotides outside the gene matches: 9. CDR3 protein: CASSSLGLAGRTQETQYF. DNA of the CDR3: TGCGCCAGCAGCTCTCTGGGACTAGCGGGGCGGACCCAAGAGACCCAGTACTTC.

CDR3 bases: TGTGCCAGCAGCACCCGGACGGCATTGAACACTGAAGCTTTCTTT. As protein: CASSTRTALNTEAFF. The chain carries TRBV5-5 and TRBJ1-1; D gene unclear. The CDR3 has 15 residues. Germline CDR1 and CDR2: SGHKS and YYEKEE (reference sequence). V lost 4 bases, J lost 0 bases, and 13 bases lay in between.

The J gene is TRBJ1-1, the V gene TRBV28; unclear D gene. CDR3 length: 15 residues. Per the germline V gene, CDR1 is MDHEN and CDR2 is SYDVKM. V was trimmed by 3 bases and J by 1 base, leaving 12 bases between them. This CDR3 reads CASSFSPVGNTEAFF. The CDR3 coding sequence is TGTGCCAGCAGTTTTTCCCCGGTGGGGAACACTGAAGCTTTCTTT. Filled out from reference TRBV28 and TRBJ1-1, the complete variable domain reads DVKVTQSSRYLVKRTGEKVFLECVQDMDHENMFWYRQDPGLGLRLIYFSYDVKMKEKGDIPEGYSVSREKKERFSLILESASTNQTSMYLCASSFSPVGNTEAFFGQGTRLTVV.

The chain employs TRBV10-2 and TRBJ1-1, with 9 bases lining up with TRBD1. The CDR3 covers 13 residues. V was pared by 7 bases and J by 4 bases, with 4 bases of the junction left unmatched. Looked up from germline, CDR1 is WSHSY and CDR2 is SAAADI. The CDR3 sequence: CASNTGGRTEAFF. The CDR3 bases are TGCGCCAGCAACACAGGGGGCCGCACTGAAGCTTTCTTT.

The chain is built from TRBV19 and TRBJ1-5; D possibly corresponds to TRBD1 (5 bases). Germline CDR1 reads LNHDA; CDR2 reads SQIVND (reference sequence). There are 15 residues in the CDR3. V lost 4 bases, J lost 1 base, and 11 bases lay in between. CDR3 sequence (DNA): TGTGCCAGTAGTACCCAGTGGGACAGCAATCAGCCCCAGCATTTT. It yields the protein CASSTQWDSNQPQHF.

The rearrangement joins TRBV10-3 to TRBJ1-5; maybe TRBD1 (6 bases). The CDR3 extends over 15 amino acids. In germline, CDR1 is ENHRY, CDR2 SYGVKD. V was shortened by 3 bases and J by 1 base, with 10 bases between the two germline ends. The CDR3 DNA follows: TGTGCCATCAGTGATGATACAGGGAGCAATCAGCCCCAGCATTTT. Its translation: CAISDDTGSNQPQHF.

The chain employs TRBV18 and TRBJ1-3; D gene unclear. Deletions cut 1 base from V and 2 bases from J, with 9 bases between. The V gene's germline CDR1 is KGHSH and CDR2 LQKENI. The CDR3 spans 15 residues. CDR3 sequence: CASSPQAETGNTIYF. CDR3 nucleotides: TGTGCCAGCTCACCACAGGCAGAAACTGGAAACACCATATATTTT.

The genes are TRBV7-2 and TRBJ2-5; D call uncertain. The CDR3 runs to 12 residues. Trimming pared 3 bases from V and 1 base from J, leaving 3 bases between. CDR1 is SGHTA, CDR2 FQGNSA, per germline. The CDR3 DNA reads as TGTGCCAGCAGCTTTGGCCAAGAGACCCAGTACTTC. It codes for CASSFGQETQYF. Complete variable domain (other parts from reference TRBV7-2 and TRBJ2-5): GAGVSQSPSNKVTEKGKDVELRCDPISGHTALYWYRQSLGQGLEFLIYFQGNSAPDKSGLPSDRFSAERTGGSVSTLTIQRTQQEDSAVYLCASSFGQETQYFGPGTRLLVL.

CDR3 nucleotide sequence: TGTGCCAGCAGCTTTACAGGGGTCCCCCCCTACGAGCAGTACTTC. Translated, it gives CASSFTGVPPYEQYF. J is TRBJ2-7 and V is TRBV5-6; 7 bases match TRBD1. V lost 2 bases to trimming and J lost 2 bases; unmatched junction nucleotides: 7. The CDR3 sequence is 15 residues long. CDR1 is SGHDT and CDR2 is YYEEEE in the germline V gene.

The chain couples TRBV6-4 to TRBJ1-2; no clear D. The V gene's germline CDR1 is MRHNA and CDR2 SNTAGT. This CDR3 region has 12 residues. V lost 2 bases and J 8 bases, leaving 9 bases between the germline ends. CDR3 DNA: TGTGCCAGCAGTGACCCGGGCCGAGGCTACACCTTC. It translates to CASSDPGRGYTF.

The chain links TRBV5-5 to TRBJ2-1; TRBD2 aligns across 9 bases. Germline-derived CDR1 and CDR2 are SGHKS and YYEKEE (reference sequence). The CDR3 totals 14 residues. The junction had 6 bases not matched to a gene; V was cut back by 5 bases and J by 6 bases. Here the CDR3 reads CASSVSSGVNEQFF. The CDR3 DNA is TGTGCCAGCAGTGTTTCTAGCGGGGTCAATGAGCAGTTCTTC. The entire variable domain, with the rest obtained from reference TRBV5-5 and TRBJ2-1, is as follows: DAGVTQSPTHLIKTRGQQVTLRCSPISGHKSVSWYQQVLGQGPQFIFQYYEKEERGRGNFPDRFSARQFPNYSSELNVNALLLGDSALYLCASSVSSGVNEQFFGPGTRLTVL.

The chain uses TRBV28 and TRBJ1-6, with 7 bases lining up with TRBD1. Per the germline V gene, CDR1 is MDHEN and CDR2 is SYDVKM. CDR3 length equals 15 residues. V was pared by 6 bases and J by 10 bases, with 12 bases of the junction left unmatched. The CDR3 DNA reads TGTGCCAGCAGCCCGCACGAGGGGGCGGACTCACCCCTCCACTTT. Its protein is CASSPHEGADSPLHF.

The J gene is TRBJ2-3, the V gene TRBV11-2, with 11 bases lining up with TRBD2. The CDR3 consists of 17 residues. V dropped 6 bases and J dropped 4; count of bases not matched to a gene: 12. Germline CDR1 and CDR2: SGHAT and FQNNGV. The CDR3 DNA follows: TGTGCCAGCAGGGCCCTAACTAGCGGGAGAGGGGCAGATACGCAGTATTTT. Amino acid sequence: CASRALTSGRGADTQYF.